This is a list of T cell receptor beta chains from one sample in a study of beta chain features in type 1 diabetes. The protocol was immunoSEQ multiplex PCR, while the TCRdb copy is restricted to in-frame clones and leaves out a portion. The data show about 47,000 clones, 35% to 55% seen once. Sequenced input: stem cell memory CD4+ T cells from blood. These receptors were collected from a man aged 25-40 years with type 1 diabetes. Both conserved end residues are part of each CDR3. The D gene is left open where the match is weak. A row's size may be missing; if present it is once, few, many or a size class.

J: TRBJ2-7; D: TRBD1; size: .; V: TRBV19; DNA: TGTGCCAGCACTCTACCCGGGACAGGGACCTCCTACGAGCAGTACTTC; CDR3: CASTLPGTGTSYEQYF
J: TRBJ2-7; D: TRBD2; size: few; V: TRBV28; DNA: TGTGCCAGCAGTTTGCAGGCAGCGGGACTAGCGGGAGGGTTGTACGAGCAGTACTTC; CDR3: CASSLQAAGLAGGLYEQYF
J: TRBJ1-5; D: .; size: .; V: TRBV28; DNA: TGTGCCAGCAGTTTGTCCAGGGATTATATTCAGCCCCAGCATTTT; CDR3: CASSLSRDYIQPQHF
J: TRBJ2-5; D: .; size: .; V: TRBV5-1; DNA: TGCGCCAGCAGCCTCCGAGTTCAAGAGACCCAGTACTTC; CDR3: CASSLRVQETQYF
J: TRBJ2-7; D: .; size: .; V: TRBV5-1; DNA: TGCGCCAGCAGCTTGGGGACTCCAGCCTACGAGCAGTACTTC; CDR3: CASSLGTPAYEQYF
J: TRBJ2-1; D: TRBD2; size: .; V: TRBV6-5; DNA: TGTGCCAGCAGCCTTAGCGGGAGAGCTTACAATGAGCAGTTCTTC; CDR3: CASSLSGRAYNEQFF
J: TRBJ2-7; D: .; size: .; V: TRBV28; DNA: TGTGCCAGCAGTTCCGGGGGGACAGGACGGGACGAGCAGTACTTC; CDR3: CASSSGGTGRDEQYF
J: TRBJ2-7; D: .; size: few; V: TRBV23-1; DNA: TGCGCCAGCCGGGAAAGTTGGAGCTCCTACGAGCAGTACTTC; CDR3: CASRESWSSYEQYF
J: TRBJ2-3; D: .; size: .; V: TRBV7-8; DNA: TGTGCCAGCAGGCCCACTAGCACAGATACGCAGTATTTT; CDR3: CASRPTSTDTQYF
J: TRBJ2-1; D: TRBD2; size: few; V: TRBV11-2; DNA: TGTGCCAGCAGCTTAGTCCTAGCGGTCAATGAGCAGTTCTTC; CDR3: CASSLVLAVNEQFF
J: TRBJ2-1; D: TRBD2; size: .; V: TRBV28; DNA: TGTGCCAGCAGTCCAAGGACTAGCTTCTACAATGAGCAGTTCTTC; CDR3: CASSPRTSFYNEQFF
J: TRBJ2-3; D: .; size: .; V: TRBV11-1; DNA: TGTGCCAGCAGCTTAGATCGGGATACGCAGTATTTT; CDR3: CASSLDRDTQYF
J: TRBJ1-5; D: .; size: .; V: TRBV7-8; DNA: TGTGCCAGCAGCTTAGACCGAGATCAGCCCCAGCATTTT; CDR3: CASSLDRDQPQHF
J: TRBJ1-1; D: .; size: .; V: TRBV7-9; DNA: TGTGCTTTAGGGGGGGGAGGAACTGAAGCTTTCTTT; CDR3: CALGGGGTEAFF
J: TRBJ2-6; D: TRBD2; size: few; V: TRBV29-1; DNA: TGCAGCGCCCGGGGGGGGTCCTCTGGGGCCAACGTCCTGACTTTC; CDR3: CSARGGSSGANVLTF
J: TRBJ2-5; D: .; size: .; V: TRBV5-1; DNA: TGCGCCAGCAGCCGCGGGACAGAAGAGACCCAGTACTTC; CDR3: CASSRGTEETQYF
J: TRBJ2-5; D: TRBD2; size: .; V: TRBV9; DNA: TGTGCCAGCAGCGTAGGACTAGCGCGAACACAAGAGACCCAGTACTTC; CDR3: CASSVGLARTQETQYF
J: TRBJ2-1; D: TRBD2; size: .; V: TRBV7-2; DNA: TGTGCCAGCAGCTTATATAGCGGGGAGCAGTTCTTC; CDR3: CASSLYSGEQFF
J: TRBJ1-1; D: TRBD1; size: .; V: TRBV28; DNA: TGTGCCAGCAGTTCAGGGGGCGGTGGGGTTCAAGCTTTCTTT; CDR3: CASSSGGGGVQAFF
J: TRBJ2-7; D: .; size: .; V: TRBV5-1; DNA: TGCGCCAGCAGCTCCCGGGACTCCGAGCAGTACTTC; CDR3: CASSSRDSEQYF
J: TRBJ1-5; D: TRBD1; size: .; V: TRBV30; DNA: TGTGCCTGGAGTAGGGGACAGGGGAGTCAGCCCCAGCATTTT; CDR3: CAWSRGQGSQPQHF
J: TRBJ2-5; D: .; size: .; V: TRBV7-9; DNA: TGTGCCAGCAGCGGTGGGAGATTGCAAGAGACCCAGTACTTC; CDR3: CASSGGRLQETQYF